This T cell receptor (beta chain) was found in a study of T cell changes during pregnancy in multiple sclerosis. Trimming cost V 5 bases and J 5 bases, with 19 bases left between them. CDR1 is SGHTA, CDR2 FQGTGA, per germline. The CDR3 is made up of 15 amino acids. TCRdb's table, derived via immunoSEQ multiplex PCR, lists solely in-frame clones and lacks some. The sample has 50,000 to 60,000 clones, 90% to 95% seen once. This receptor was taken from a female donor with multiple sclerosis, enrolled in a pregnancy study. The specimen comprised CD4+ T cells from peripheral blood mononuclear cells, sampled in the first trimester of pregnancy. The rearrangement links TRBV7-3 to TRBJ2-7; D not resolved. The CDR3 loop reads CASSPQVVSVHEQYF. The CDR3 DNA sequence: TGTGCCAGCAGCCCGCAGGTTGTGAGTGTGCACGAGCAGTACTTC.